The 25 T cell receptor beta chains below all came from one sample that was sequenced in a study of cytomegalovirus exposure and HLA in healthy donors. PCR employed 60 Vbeta and 13 Jbeta primers. Here immunoSEQ multiplex PCR was the method, and the copy in TCRdb shows in-frame clones only, minus some. The profile shows around 50,000 clones, approximately 68% of them singletons. The sequenced sample consisted of PBMCs. These receptor sequences come from a man aged 30 to 45 in good health and CMV-seronegative.

This chain links TRBV15 with TRBJ2-7; tentatively, D is TRBD1 (6 bases). The CDR3 has 15 amino acids. The V gene lost 6 bases and the J gene lost 0 bases, with 15 bases spanning the gap. CDR1 LNHNV and CDR2 YYDKDF come from the germline V gene (reference sequence). The CDR3 is CATSQEPTGSYEQYF. DNA for the CDR3: TGTGCCACCAGTCAGGAACCGACAGGCTCCTACGAGCAGTACTTC.

The V gene is TRBV7-9, the J gene TRBJ2-3; tentatively, D is TRBD1 (5 bases). CDR1 is SEHNR, CDR2 FQNEAQ, per germline (reference sequence). Trimming cost V 2 bases and J 2 bases, with 8 bases left between them. There are 14 residues in the CDR3. The CDR3 reads CASSLTGPTDTQYF. The CDR3 coding sequence is TGTGCCAGCAGCTTAACAGGTCCCACAGATACGCAGTATTTT.

The CDR3 DNA sequence: TGCGCCAGCAGCTTGGCGGCGGGAGGCCCCGGGGAGCTGTTTTTT. This gives the protein CASSLAAGGPGELFF. The chain uses TRBV5-1 and TRBJ2-2; TRBD2 matches 8 bases. CDR3 size: 15 residues. CDR1 SGHRS and CDR2 YFSETQ come from the germline V gene. After removal of 0 bases from V and 6 bases from J, the junction contained 4 bases not matched to a gene.

The rearrangement joins TRBV10-3 to TRBJ1-1; maybe TRBD1 (6 bases). V lost 4 bases and J 1 base, leaving 13 bases between the germline ends. From germline, CDR1 is ENHRY and CDR2 SYGVKD. This CDR3 contains 15 residues. The CDR3 region has the DNA TGTGCCATCAGTGGCTCCTTACAGGGGAACACTGAAGCTTTCTTT. Translation gives CAISGSLQGNTEAFF.

This clone occurred a few times. This chain joins TRBV6-5 and TRBJ1-3; D gene unclear. Germline loops: CDR1 MNHEY, CDR2 SVGAGI. The CDR3 covers 14 residues. V was shortened by 4 bases and J by 0 bases, with 7 bases between the two germline ends. CDR3 DNA: TGTGCCAGCAGTTCAGGCATCTCTGGAAACACCATATATTTT. Amino acids: CASSSGISGNTIYF.

V usage is TRBV7-7 and J usage is TRBJ2-5, with 7 bases matching TRBD1. V was pared by 1 base and J by 9 bases, with 2 bases of the junction left unmatched. The CDR3 sequence is 12 residues long. Germline V lookup: CDR1 SSHAT, CDR2 FNYEAQ (reference sequence). CDR3 bases: TGTGCCAGCAGCTTAGGTCAGGGGGCCCAGTACTTC. Its protein is CASSLGQGAQYF.

The gene calls are TRBV6-1 and TRBJ1-5; D might be TRBD1 (5 bases). Trimming took 2 bases from V and 5 from J, leaving 13 bases between them. Germline V CDR1 and CDR2: MNHNS, SASEGT. The CDR3 contains 15 residues. CDR3 sequence: CASSERWTSDQPQHF. The DNA of the CDR3 is TGTGCCAGCAGTGAAAGATGGACATCCGATCAGCCCCAGCATTTT.

This rearrangement joins TRBV4-1 to TRBJ1-2; TRBD1 agrees at 7 bases. The CDR3 runs 16 residues. Germline V gene lookup returns CDR1 MGHRA and CDR2 YSYEKL. The V gene end was trimmed by 0 bases and the J gene end by 8 bases; junction bases not matched to a gene: 12. The CDR3 loop is CASSQERDRFFSGYTF. In DNA form, the CDR3 reads TGCGCCAGCAGCCAAGAAAGGGACAGATTTTTTAGCGGCTACACCTTC.

This rearrangement joins TRBV5-6 to TRBJ2-7; 8 bases agree with TRBD2. Losses at the gene ends were 2 bases for V and 4 bases for J; bases not matched to a gene: 5. Germline-derived CDR1 and CDR2 are SGHDT and YYEEEE. The CDR3 has 14 residues. CDR3 bases: TGTGCCAGCAGCTTCTCCGGGACTAGATACGAGCAGTACTTC. It translates to CASSFSGTRYEQYF.

The rearrangement uses TRBV19 and TRBJ2-5; 12 bases are shared with TRBD1. Germline lookup yields CDR1 LNHDA and CDR2 SQIVND (reference sequence). V gave up 2 bases and J gave up 2 bases; unmatched junction bases: 9. The CDR3 is made up of 18 amino acids. CDR3 nucleotide sequence: TGTGCCAGTAGTATAAAAGGGACAGGGGGCCTGACACAAGAGACCCAGTACTTC. As protein: CASSIKGTGGLTQETQYF.

The rearrangement uses TRBV4-2 and TRBJ2-1, with 10 bases identical to TRBD2. CDR3 length: 17 amino acids. J lost 4 bases, V lost 0 bases, and 6 bases had no gene match. Germline CDR1 is LGHNA and CDR2 is YNFKEQ. As DNA, the CDR3 is TGTGCCAGCAGCCAAGACCAGCTAGCGGGGGAATACAATGAGCAGTTCTTC. Protein sequence: CASSQDQLAGEYNEQFF.

The chain has TRBV7-2 and TRBJ2-1; 13 nucleotides match TRBD2. V shed 5 bases and J 4 bases; nucleotides not matched to a gene: 2. Germline V gives CDR1 SGHTA, CDR2 FQGNSA. CDR3 length: 15 residues. This CDR3 reads CASSRTSGGYNEQFF. The CDR3 bases are TGTGCCAGCAGCAGGACTAGCGGGGGTTACAATGAGCAGTTCTTC. The variable domain in full, completed from reference TRBV7-2 and TRBJ2-1, reads GAGVSQSPSNKVTEKGKDVELRCDPISGHTALYWYRQSLGQGLEFLIYFQGNSAPDKSGLPSDRFSAERTGGSVSTLTIQRTQQEDSAVYLCASSRTSGGYNEQFFGPGTRLTVL.

The rearrangement links TRBV2 to TRBJ2-5; the match to TRBD1 covers 10 bases. The J call is uncertain, as TRBJ2-7 better fits the DNA end. The CDR3 has 13 residues. The germline CDR1 and CDR2 sequences are SNHLY and FYNNEI. The CDR3 DNA sequence: TGTGCCAGTTATCCGGGACAGGGGACCGAGCAGTACTTC. Amino acids: CASYPGQGTEQYF.

CDR3 in DNA: TGTGCCAGCAGTGGGGCAGCCCCCTCCTACGAGCAGTACTTC. Encoded protein: CASSGAAPSYEQYF. The genes are TRBV6-1 and TRBJ2-7, with D uncertain. The CDR3 extends over 14 amino acids. Trimming removed 4 bases at V and 0 bases at J, with 10 bases between. Germline values: CDR1 MNHNS, CDR2 SASEGT.

A few counts support this clone. This chain connects TRBV6-1 to TRBJ2-7; 8 bases line up with TRBD1. With 1 base clipped from V and 3 bases from J, the junction kept 2 bases outside the gene matches. CDR1 is MNHNS and CDR2 is SASEGT in the germline V gene. The CDR3 totals 14 residues. CDR3 nucleotide sequence: TGTGCCAGCAGTGAAGTGGACAGGGTCTACGAGCAGTACTTC. It is translated as CASSEVDRVYEQYF.

As for this clone: This CDR3 is also generated by other DNA sequences in the sample. The V and J genes are TRBV10-1 and TRBJ2-7, with 7 bases lining up with TRBD1. J gave up 7 bases and V 4 bases, and 7 bases lay outside the gene matches. The germline V gene has CDR1 WNHNN and CDR2 SYGVQD (reference sequence). The CDR3 loop spans 13 amino acids. The CDR3 sequence is CASSAMTGTEQYF. CDR3 nucleotides: TGCGCCAGCAGTGCAATGACAGGGACGGAGCAGTACTTC.

V is TRBV5-1 and J is TRBJ2-7; weak D call: TRBD1 (6 bases). The CDR3 loop spans 15 amino acids. Trimming took off 4 bases at V and 0 bases at J, with 14 bases between the two ends. Per germline, CDR1 SGHRS and CDR2 YFSETQ. The CDR3 DNA reads TGCGCCAGCAGCCCGAGTTCAGGGGTCTCCTACGAGCAGTACTTC. This sequence encodes CASSPSSGVSYEQYF.

The gene calls are TRBV7-8 and TRBJ2-5, with 7 bases that match TRBD2. CDR3 length: 13 residues. The germline V gene encodes CDR1 SGHVS and CDR2 FQNEAQ. Trimming took 1 base from V and 10 from J; bases not matched to a gene: 6. CDR3 in amino acids: CASSLEAGAGQYF. The CDR3 bases are TGTGCCAGCAGCTTAGAGGCGGGAGCGGGCCAGTACTTC.

The chain couples TRBV5-1 to TRBJ1-2, with D uncertain. V shed 5 bases and J shed 6 bases, with 11 bases lying between them. Looked up from germline, CDR1 is SGHRS and CDR2 is YFSETQ. The CDR3 extends over 12 amino acids. CDR3 region: CASSRSLDGYTF. The CDR3 DNA follows: TGCGCCAGCAGTCGGAGCTTAGATGGCTACACCTTC.

As for this clone: At one of its ends the junction is not consistent with the germline gene, which may arise from a read error. This chain links TRBV29-1 with TRBJ2-1; D might be TRBD1 (6 bases). Per the germline V gene, CDR1 is SQVTM and CDR2 is ANQGSEA. The CDR3 consists of 11 residues. The CDR3 DNA sequence: TGCAGCGTTCTACAGGGCTATGAGCGGTTCTTC. Translation: CSVLQGYERFF.

A word on this clone: Its ends do not fully match the called genes, so a read error is possible. The gene calls are TRBV5-4 and TRBJ2-5; D is possibly TRBD2 (6 bases). The CDR3 is 13 residues long. The germline gives CDR1 SGHNT, CDR2 YYREEE (reference sequence). The CDR3 region is CASTLEEGETQYF. CDR3 DNA: TGTGCCAGCACCTTGGAGGAGGGAGAGACCCAGTACTTC.

This clone came up a few times. The chain carries TRBV19 and TRBJ1-5; tentative D call: TRBD1 (6 bases). The germline CDR1 and CDR2 sequences are LNHDA and SQIVND (reference sequence). This CDR3 is built from 14 residues. V lost 7 bases to trimming and J lost 3 bases, with 13 bases between them. The CDR3 loop is CASKVTGDNQPQHF. DNA of the CDR3: TGTGCCAGTAAGGTGACAGGTGACAATCAGCCCCAGCATTTT.

This sequence joins TRBV9 and TRBJ2-4, with 14 bases fitting TRBD2. V was clipped by 4 bases and J by 6 bases; unmatched bases: 9. CDR3 size: 17 residues. Germline V gene sequence: CDR1 SGDLS, CDR2 YYNGEE. As DNA, the CDR3 is TGTGCCAGCAGCACCGGACTAGCGGGAGGCCTCGGAAACATTCAGTACTTC. Translating gives CASSTGLAGGLGNIQYF.

The V call is TRBV6-1, the J call TRBJ2-5; unclear D gene. This CDR3 has 14 residues. V lost 6 bases and J lost 4, with 15 bases in between. Germline CDR1 MNHNS, CDR2 SASEGT. The CDR3 sequence: CASRPGSPGETQYF. The CDR3 DNA reads TGTGCCAGCAGGCCCGGGTCCCCTGGAGAGACCCAGTACTTC.

This chain uses TRBV4-1 with TRBJ1-5; D is unresolved. The germline V gene encodes CDR1 MGHRA and CDR2 YSYEKL. The V gene lost 0 bases and the J gene lost 4 bases, with 16 bases spanning the gap. This CDR3 has 17 residues. This chain's CDR3 is CASSQDLETGGNQPQHF. The CDR3 bases are TGCGCCAGCAGCCAAGATCTGGAGACGGGAGGGAATCAGCCCCAGCATTTT.